This T cell receptor (beta chain) comes out of a study of blood T cell repertoires in COVID-19. Across the whole study: Nucleic acid was either cDNA or gDNA, and it came from T cells, B-cell-depleted T cells, or PBMCs.

The CDR3 is 15 amino acids. Trimming at V came to 0 bases and at J to 6 bases, leaving 4 bases not matched to a gene. Germline-derived CDR1 and CDR2 are SGHAT and FQDESV (reference sequence). Measured with immunoSEQ multiplex PCR; TCRdb has only the in-frame clones, and not every one. The sample comprises 150,000 to 250,000 clones, 94% of which are singletons, and 0.7% to 0.8% rests with the top ten. The sequence derives from a man aged 25-45 years with COVID-19, enrolled during active disease. This chain joins TRBV11-1 and TRBJ2-3; the match to TRBD2 covers 9 bases. Material: peripheral blood. CDR3 coding DNA: TGTGCCAGCAGCTTAGCGGGGACTAGCCCGGATACGCAGTATTTT. This encodes CASSLAGTSPDTQYF.